Given below is one T cell receptor (beta chain) in context. Its specificity is unknown. This entry belongs to a study of cytotoxic CD8 clonotypes in ibrutinib-treated CLL. As for the study in general: Overall, around 25 responses were partial and 2 complete; following median about 68 months, 14 patients stayed remitted and about 12 progressed. Productive templates averaged approximately 260,000 per sample, and productive rearrangements about 89,000.

Trimming took off 5 bases at V and 0 bases at J, with 9 bases between the two ends. The germline CDR1 and CDR2 sequences are MNHEY and SMNVEV (reference sequence). The CDR3 loop spans 14 amino acids. Here immunoSEQ multiplex PCR was the method, and the copy in TCRdb shows in-frame clones only, minus some. In the table there are about 140,000 clones, about 80% of which are singletons. Notes on the study in general: The study found baseline clonality above age-matched healthy donors, tracking circulating CD8+ T-cell counts. Upon ibrutinib response clonality rose, and upon progression it fell back toward baseline.

The receptor was derived from a human donor with chronic lymphocytic leukemia. The chain carries TRBV27 and TRBJ2-3, with TRBD2 as a possible D gene (5 bases). Sequenced here: PBMCs, sampled after 12 months of ibrutinib treatment. The chain's CDR3 is CASSLGLSTDTQYF. The CDR3 DNA reads TGTGCCAGCAGTCTCGGACTGAGCACAGATACGCAGTATTTT.